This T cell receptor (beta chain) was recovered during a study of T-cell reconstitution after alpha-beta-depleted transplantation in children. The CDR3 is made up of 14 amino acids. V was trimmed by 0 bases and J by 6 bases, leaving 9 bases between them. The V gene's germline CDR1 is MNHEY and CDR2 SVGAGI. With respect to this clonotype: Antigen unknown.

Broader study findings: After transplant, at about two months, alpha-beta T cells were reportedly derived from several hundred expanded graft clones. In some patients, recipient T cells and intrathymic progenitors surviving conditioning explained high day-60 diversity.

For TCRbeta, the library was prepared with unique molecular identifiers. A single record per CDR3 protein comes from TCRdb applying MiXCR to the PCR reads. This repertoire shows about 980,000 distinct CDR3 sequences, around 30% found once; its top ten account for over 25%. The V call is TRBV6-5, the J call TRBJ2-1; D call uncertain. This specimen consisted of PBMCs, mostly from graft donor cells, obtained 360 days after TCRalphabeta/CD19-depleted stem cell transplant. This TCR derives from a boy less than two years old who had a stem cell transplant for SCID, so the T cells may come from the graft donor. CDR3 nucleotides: TGTGCCAGCAGTTACTCCGACATGGGCAATGAGCAGTTCTTC. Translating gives CASSYSDMGNEQFF.